Listed below are T cell receptor beta chains from one sample, sequenced in a study of a mutant IDH1 vaccine in newly diagnosed glioma. Repertoires were generated with immunoSEQ multiplex PCR, while TCRdb's copy carries only in-frame clones and drops some. The sample consists of under 150,000 clones, 85% to 90% of them appearing once. The antigens for these receptors are not known. Sample: PBMCs, taken from a glioma patient whose treatment included an IDH1 peptide vaccine. The receptors originated from a woman in her fifties or sixties with glioma. The CDR3 runs from the conserved cysteine through the conserved F or W. The D gene is left open where the match is weak. A clone size is listed for some rows: how often the clone was seen (once, few, many), or a class if it is expanded.

cdr3_nt: TGTGCCAGCAGTTTTGCTCGGAGGACTGAAGCTTTCTTT
cdr3_aa: CASSFARRTEAFF
cdr3_length: 13
d_call: -
clone_size: -
j_call: TRBJ1-1
v_call: TRBV28

cdr3_nt: TGTGCCAGCAGTTTCGGGGTCTCGGACAGAATTCACCAAGAGACCCAGTACTTC
cdr3_aa: CASSFGVSDRIHQETQYF
cdr3_length: 18
d_call: -
clone_size: -
j_call: TRBJ2-5
v_call: TRBV27

cdr3_nt: TGTGCCAGCAGTTTAAACCCAAGCGGGGAGCTGTTTTTT
cdr3_aa: CASSLNPSGELFF
cdr3_length: 13
d_call: -
clone_size: -
j_call: TRBJ2-2
v_call: TRBV28

cdr3_nt: TGTGCCATCACCGATCCGGGACAGGGGTTTAATGAGCAGTTCTTC
cdr3_aa: CAITDPGQGFNEQFF
cdr3_length: 15
d_call: TRBD1
clone_size: -
j_call: TRBJ2-1
v_call: TRBV10-3

cdr3_nt: TGTGCCAGTAGTCTATATCAGGGGGCAGATACGCAGTATTTT
cdr3_aa: CASSLYQGADTQYF
cdr3_length: 14
d_call: TRBD1
clone_size: -
j_call: TRBJ2-3
v_call: TRBV19

cdr3_nt: TGCGCCAGCAGCTTGGACAGTTACAATCAGCCCCAGCATTTT
cdr3_aa: CASSLDSYNQPQHF
cdr3_length: 14
d_call: -
clone_size: -
j_call: TRBJ1-5
v_call: TRBV5-1

cdr3_nt: TGTGCCAGCAGCCCCCGGGGGAACACCGGGGAGCTGTTTTTT
cdr3_aa: CASSPRGNTGELFF
cdr3_length: 14
d_call: -
clone_size: once
j_call: TRBJ2-2
v_call: TRBV7-3

cdr3_nt: TGTGCCAGCGGTCCCTACAATGAGCAGTTCTTC
cdr3_aa: CASGPYNEQFF
cdr3_length: 11
d_call: -
clone_size: -
j_call: TRBJ2-1
v_call: TRBV6-6

cdr3_nt: TGTGCCAGCAGCTACTCTCTAGCGGGTATGAACACCGGGGAGCTGTTTTTT
cdr3_aa: CASSYSLAGMNTGELFF
cdr3_length: 17
d_call: TRBD2
clone_size: -
j_call: TRBJ2-2
v_call: TRBV7-9

cdr3_nt: TGTGCCAGCAGTGAATGGGGGCATAGAGATACGCAGTATTTT
cdr3_aa: CASSEWGHRDTQYF
cdr3_length: 14
d_call: -
clone_size: -
j_call: TRBJ2-3
v_call: TRBV6-1

cdr3_nt: TGTGCCAGCGGACAGGGGCCGAACAATGAGCAGTTCTTC
cdr3_aa: CASGQGPNNEQFF
cdr3_length: 13
d_call: TRBD1
clone_size: -
j_call: TRBJ2-1
v_call: TRBV11-3

cdr3_nt: TGCGCCAGCAGCTTTCCCCCTCGGGGGGCTTACTCCTACGAGCAGTACTTC
cdr3_aa: CASSFPPRGAYSYEQYF
cdr3_length: 17
d_call: -
clone_size: -
j_call: TRBJ2-7
v_call: TRBV5-1

cdr3_nt: TGCGCCAGCAGCCAAGTCCTACTGACAGGGGGTACTTCCTATAATTCACCCCTCCACTTT
cdr3_aa: CASSQVLLTGGTSYNSPLHF
cdr3_length: 20
d_call: TRBD1
clone_size: -
j_call: TRBJ1-6
v_call: TRBV4-1

cdr3_nt: TGTGCCAGTAGTAAATGGACTAGCGGGATTGGCGGGGAGCTGTTTTTT
cdr3_aa: CASSKWTSGIGGELFF
cdr3_length: 16
d_call: TRBD2
clone_size: -
j_call: TRBJ2-2
v_call: TRBV19

cdr3_nt: TGTGCCAGCCGGATGGACACCCCAAGGGCTGAAGCTTTCTTT
cdr3_aa: CASRMDTPRAEAFF
cdr3_length: 14
d_call: -
clone_size: -
j_call: TRBJ1-1
v_call: TRBV18

cdr3_nt: TGCGCCAGCAGCCAAGATCTTGTTGTCTACGAGCAGTACTTC
cdr3_aa: CASSQDLVVYEQYF
cdr3_length: 14
d_call: -
clone_size: -
j_call: TRBJ2-7
v_call: TRBV4-1

cdr3_nt: TGTGCCAGTCGAGACCCTCCAGGGGGCTCTGGAAACACCATATATTTT
cdr3_aa: CASRDPPGGSGNTIYF
cdr3_length: 16
d_call: TRBD1
clone_size: -
j_call: TRBJ1-3
v_call: TRBV19

cdr3_nt: TGCGCCAGCAGCGGACAGGGGGAGGACACTGAAGCTTTCTTT
cdr3_aa: CASSGQGEDTEAFF
cdr3_length: 14
d_call: TRBD1
clone_size: -
j_call: TRBJ1-1
v_call: TRBV5-1

cdr3_nt: TGTGCCAGCAGCCCTCGAGGAGCGGGGGACGAGCAGTACTTC
cdr3_aa: CASSPRGAGDEQYF
cdr3_length: 14
d_call: TRBD2
clone_size: -
j_call: TRBJ2-7
v_call: TRBV9

cdr3_nt: TGCGCCAGCAGCCCCGGGTACGAGCAGTACTTC
cdr3_aa: CASSPGYEQYF
cdr3_length: 11
d_call: -
clone_size: -
j_call: TRBJ2-7
v_call: TRBV5-1

cdr3_nt: TGTGCCAGTAGTAGACCGACAGAAATCGAAGCTTTCTTT
cdr3_aa: CASSRPTEIEAFF
cdr3_length: 13
d_call: -
clone_size: -
j_call: TRBJ1-1
v_call: TRBV19

cdr3_nt: TGTGCCAGCAGTGGAGAAGGGGGTGGCCAGCCCCAGCATTTT
cdr3_aa: CASSGEGGGQPQHF
cdr3_length: 14
d_call: -
clone_size: -
j_call: TRBJ1-5
v_call: TRBV2